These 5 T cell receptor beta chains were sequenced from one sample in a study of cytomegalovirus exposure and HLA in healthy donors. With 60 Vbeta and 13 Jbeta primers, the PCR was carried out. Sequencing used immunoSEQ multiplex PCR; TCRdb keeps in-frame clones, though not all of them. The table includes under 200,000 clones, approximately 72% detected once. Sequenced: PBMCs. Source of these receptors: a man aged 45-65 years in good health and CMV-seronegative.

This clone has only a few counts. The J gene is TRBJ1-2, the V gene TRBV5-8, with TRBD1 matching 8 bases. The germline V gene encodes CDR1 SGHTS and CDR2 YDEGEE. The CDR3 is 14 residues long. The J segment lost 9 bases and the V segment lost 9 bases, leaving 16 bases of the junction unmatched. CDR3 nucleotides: TGTGCCACCCTCTCTACGGGGACAGGCTCACGCTACACCTTC. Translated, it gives CATLSTGTGSRYTF. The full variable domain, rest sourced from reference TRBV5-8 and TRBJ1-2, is EAGVTQSPTHLIKTRGQQATLRCSPISGHTSVYWYQQALGLGLQFLLWYDEGEERNRGNFPPRFSGRQFPNYSSELNVNALELEDSALYLCATLSTGTGSRYTFGSGTRLTVV.

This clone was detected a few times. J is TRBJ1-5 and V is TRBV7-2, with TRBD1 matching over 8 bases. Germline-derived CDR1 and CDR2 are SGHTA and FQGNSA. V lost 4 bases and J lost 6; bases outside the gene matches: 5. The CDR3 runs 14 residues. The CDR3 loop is CASSSRQGSQPQHF. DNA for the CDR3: TGTGCCAGCAGCTCGCGACAGGGGAGTCAGCCCCAGCATTTT.

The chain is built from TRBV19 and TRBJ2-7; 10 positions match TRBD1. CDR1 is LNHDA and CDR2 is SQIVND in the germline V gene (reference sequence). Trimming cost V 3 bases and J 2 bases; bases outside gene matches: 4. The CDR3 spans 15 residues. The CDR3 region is CASSMLGQGAYEQYF. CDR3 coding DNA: TGTGCCAGTAGTATGCTAGGACAGGGGGCCTACGAGCAGTACTTC.

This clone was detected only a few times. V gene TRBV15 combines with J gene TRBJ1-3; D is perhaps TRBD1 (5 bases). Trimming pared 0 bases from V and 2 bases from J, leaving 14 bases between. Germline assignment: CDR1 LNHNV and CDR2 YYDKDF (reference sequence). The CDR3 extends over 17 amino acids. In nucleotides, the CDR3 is TGTGCCACCAGCAGAGATCTCTCGGCCAGGGCTGGAAACACCATATATTTT. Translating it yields CATSRDLSARAGNTIYF.

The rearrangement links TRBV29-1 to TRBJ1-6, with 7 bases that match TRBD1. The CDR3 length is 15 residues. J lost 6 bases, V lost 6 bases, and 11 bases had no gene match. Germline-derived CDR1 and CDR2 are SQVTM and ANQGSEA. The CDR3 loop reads CSVALTGDANSPLHF. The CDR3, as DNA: TGCAGCGTCGCATTAACAGGGGATGCTAATTCACCCCTCCACTTT.